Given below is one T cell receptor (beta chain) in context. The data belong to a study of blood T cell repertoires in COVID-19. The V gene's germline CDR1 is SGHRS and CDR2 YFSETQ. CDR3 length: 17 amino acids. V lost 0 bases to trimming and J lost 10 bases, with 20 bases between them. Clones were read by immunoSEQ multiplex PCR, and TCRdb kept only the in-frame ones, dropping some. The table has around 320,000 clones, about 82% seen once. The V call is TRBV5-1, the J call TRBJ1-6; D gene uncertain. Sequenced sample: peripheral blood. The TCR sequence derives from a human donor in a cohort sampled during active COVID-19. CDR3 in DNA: TGCGCCAGCAGCTTGGATGTCCCTTCGGAGGCGGGATCACCCCTCCACTTT. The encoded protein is CASSLDVPSEAGSPLHF. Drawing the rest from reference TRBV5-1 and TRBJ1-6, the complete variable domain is KAGVTQTPRYLIKTRGQQVTLSCSPISGHRSVSWYQQTPGQGLQFLFEYFSETQRNKGNFPGRFSGRQFSNSRSEMNVSTLELGDSALYLCASSLDVPSEAGSPLHFGNGTRLTVT.